A single sample gave rise to the 7 T cell receptor beta chains below, sequenced in a study of T cells in Graves' hyperthyroidism and ophthalmopathy. The TCR beta CDR3 regions underwent amplification using RNA transcripts as the source. The HTBI primer set drove a first-round RT-PCR of the TCR CDR3. TCRdb re-derived calls from the multiplex PCR reads in MiXCR, one entry per CDR3 protein. The data show approximately 260,000 distinct CDR3 sequences, 13% to 15% seen once. The sample consisted of blood. The receptor source for this set is a woman in her 50s with Graves' hyperthyroidism that later progressed to Graves' ophthalmopathy.

This chain connects TRBV6-1 to TRBJ1-1; the D is unclear. Per germline, CDR1 MNHNS and CDR2 SASEGT. The CDR3 is 18 residues long. V was pared by 6 bases and J by 1 base, with 24 bases between. CDR3: CASRGLFGRAGRNTEAFF. CDR3 DNA: TGTGCCAGCAGAGGTCTTTTTGGGAGGGCGGGTCGGAACACTGAAGCTTTCTTT.

This rearrangement joins TRBV20-1 to TRBJ1-4, with D perhaps TRBD1 (5 bases). Between the trimmed V and J ends, which lost 6 bases and 7 bases, there was a span of 18 bases. Germline V CDR1 and CDR2: DFQATT, SNEGSKA (reference sequence). The CDR3 is 14 residues long. DNA for the CDR3: TGCAGTGCGAACCGTCAGGGAGTTATTGAAAAACTGTTTTTT. Its translation: CSANRQGVIEKLFF.

This clonotype was detected ten times or more. J is TRBJ1-1 and V is TRBV20-1, with 7 bases aligning to TRBD1. The germline gives CDR1 DFQATT, CDR2 SNEGSKA (reference sequence). The CDR3 sequence is 13 residues long. Unmatched junction bases numbered 5, after V lost 6 bases and J lost 1 base. For the CDR3, the DNA is TGCAGTGCCGCAGGGACAGCGAACACTGAAGCTTTCTTT. This gives the protein CSAAGTANTEAFF.

V usage is TRBV28 and J usage is TRBJ2-7, with a possible D match to TRBD2 (5 bases). The CDR3 is made up of 14 amino acids. V lost 6 bases to trimming and J lost 0 bases, with 12 bases between them. CDR1 MDHEN and CDR2 SYDVKM come from the germline V gene. CDR3 region: CASRPSRPSYEQYF. CDR3 nucleotide sequence: TGTGCCAGCAGACCTAGCCGGCCCTCCTACGAGCAGTACTTC.

A note on this clonotype: A much larger clone differs from this one at a single base, so this may be a read error. J is TRBJ1-2 and V is TRBV12-3 or TRBV12-4; D may be TRBD1 (6 bases). The CDR3 spans 12 residues. This CDR3 is CASSPGDYGHTF. CDR3 coding DNA: TGTGCCAGCAGTCCAGGGGACTATGGCCACACCTTC.

This clonotype was counted many times. This chain connects TRBV30 to TRBJ1-5, with TRBD1 matching 8 bases. Germline values: CDR1 GTSNPN, CDR2 SVGIG (reference sequence). The CDR3 sequence is 13 residues long. The J segment lost 5 bases and the V segment lost 7 bases, leaving 7 bases of the junction unmatched. The CDR3 spells CAFATGDHQPQHF. For the CDR3, the DNA is TGTGCCTTTGCGACAGGGGACCATCAGCCCCAGCATTTT.

The chain uses TRBV27 and TRBJ2-1; D uncertain. The CDR3 is 14 amino acids. The V gene's germline CDR1 is MNHEY and CDR2 SMNVEV (reference sequence). Trimming cost V 5 bases and J 3 bases, with 11 bases left between them. As DNA, the CDR3 is TGTGCCAGCAGTCTCGGCTTCAACTACAATGAGCAGTTCTTC. Its protein product is CASSLGFNYNEQFF.